The 11 T cell receptor beta chains below all came from one sample that was sequenced in a study of blood T cell repertoires in COVID-19. The repertoire was sequenced with immunoSEQ multiplex PCR; TCRdb's copy has only in-frame clones and lacks some. The data show about 200,000 clones, with over 75% seen just once and 15% to 20% held by the top ten. The specimen sequenced was peripheral blood. Receptor source: a person aged 70 to 85 with COVID-19, enrolled during active disease.

This clone was detected a few times. The chain is built from TRBV7-8 and TRBJ1-2, with D possibly being TRBD1 (6 bases). This CDR3 comprises 14 residues. Deletions cut 1 base from V and 4 bases from J, with 10 bases between. CDR1 and CDR2 from the germline V gene are SGHVS and FQNEAQ. In nucleotides, the CDR3 is TGTGCCAGCAGCTTAGGGGGGCTAAGCTATGGCTACACCTTC. Its translation: CASSLGGLSYGYTF.

The rearrangement links TRBV7-2 to TRBJ2-7; no clear D gene. This CDR3 spans 15 amino acids. In germline, CDR1 is SGHTA, CDR2 FQGNSA. Trimming took off 5 bases at V and 4 bases at J, with 18 bases between the two ends. The CDR3 region has the DNA TGTGCCAGCAGCCTCCAACCGTACTCACCTTACGAGCAGTACTTC. Translated, it gives CASSLQPYSPYEQYF. Filled out from reference TRBV7-2 and TRBJ2-7, the complete variable domain reads GAGVSQSPSNKVTEKGKDVELRCDPISGHTALYWYRQSLGQGLEFLIYFQGNSAPDKSGLPSDRFSAERTGGSVSTLTIQRTQQEDSAVYLCASSLQPYSPYEQYFGPGTRLTVT.

This clone was found many times. The chain carries TRBV2 and TRBJ2-7, with TRBD2 matching over 7 bases. After removal of 5 bases from V and 4 bases from J, the junction contained 2 bases not matched to a gene. CDR3 length equals 12 residues. Germline loops: CDR1 SNHLY, CDR2 FYNNEI. The CDR3 DNA sequence: TGTGCCAGCAGTAAACTAGCGTACGAGCAGTACTTC. Translation gives CASSKLAYEQYF.

Comment on this clone: At one end the junction does not follow the germline gene, possibly because of a read error. The chain employs TRBV5-1 and TRBJ2-7; 11 bases are shared with TRBD1. CDR1 SGHRS and CDR2 YFSETQ come from the germline V gene. The length of the CDR3 is 14 residues. As DNA, the CDR3 is TGCGCCAGCAGCCCACTCGGACAGGGGGCCGTAAGTGACTTC. Translation gives CASSPLGQGAVSDF.

The J gene is TRBJ1-2, the V gene TRBV28; no clear D gene. V was clipped by 7 bases and J by 7 bases, with 16 bases between them. The CDR3 runs to 13 residues. Germline CDR1 and CDR2: MDHEN and SYDVKM. The CDR3 reads CASTPGVRVGYTF. CDR3 DNA sequence: TGTGCCAGCACCCCCGGGGTTAGGGTTGGCTACACCTTC.

In this sample, this clone turned up once. This chain joins TRBV30 and TRBJ1-5; TRBD1 matches at 9 bases. The CDR3 has 16 residues. CDR1 and CDR2 from the germline V gene are GTSNPN and SVGIG (reference sequence). J lost 4 bases, V lost 1 base, and 8 bases had no gene match. The CDR3 loop is CAWSDRGLTFNQPQHF. CDR3 coding DNA: TGTGCCTGGAGTGACAGGGGGCTCACCTTTAATCAGCCCCAGCATTTT.

This sequence joins TRBV19 and TRBJ1-5, with D possibly being TRBD1 (5 bases). The CDR3 contains 17 residues. CDR1 is LNHDA, CDR2 SQIVND, per germline (reference sequence). Trimming took off 7 bases at V and 0 bases at J, with 19 bases between the two ends. The CDR3 is CASTMGGAQYSNQPQHF. The DNA for the CDR3 is TGTGCCAGTACCATGGGGGGAGCGCAATATAGCAATCAGCCCCAGCATTTT.

The chain carries TRBV5-1 and TRBJ2-6, with TRBD1 matching 9 bases. V was clipped by 1 base and J by 1 base; unmatched bases: 12. The CDR3 is 20 amino acids. Germline V gives CDR1 SGHRS, CDR2 YFSETQ. The CDR3 DNA sequence: TGCGCCAGCAGCTTGCACCAACAGGGGGCGTCCCTGTCTGGGGCCAACGTCCTGACTTTC. The encoded protein is CASSLHQQGASLSGANVLTF.

This chain links TRBV10-3 with TRBJ2-3; D unclear. V lost 6 bases and J lost 2, with 3 bases in between. This CDR3 region has 11 residues. The V gene's germline CDR1 is ENHRY and CDR2 SYGVKD. In DNA form, the CDR3 reads TGTGCCATCAGCCACACAGATACGCAGTATTTT. Protein: CAISHTDTQYF.

J is TRBJ2-1 and V is TRBV24-1; 7 bases are shared with TRBD2. The CDR3 loop spans 16 amino acids. The trim removed 6 bases at V and 5 bases at J, leaving 12 bases unmatched. Germline V lookup: CDR1 KGHDR, CDR2 SFDVKD. DNA for the CDR3: TGTGCCACCAGTCCTGGGGGGGGGAGAATGGACAATGAGCAGTTCTTC. Translation gives CATSPGGGRMDNEQFF.

The chain carries TRBV23-1 and TRBJ2-3; 15 nucleotides align to TRBD2. TRBV23-1 is filed as an ORF, its function uncertain. Trimming at V came to 6 bases and at J to 6 bases, leaving 7 bases not matched to a gene. This CDR3 spans 16 amino acids. Written as DNA, the CDR3 is TGCGCCAGCAGGGCGGGACTAGCGGGAGGACTGGATACGCAGTATTTT. This sequence encodes CASRAGLAGGLDTQYF.